Below are 19 T cell receptor beta chains sequenced from a single sample in a study of cytomegalovirus exposure and HLA in healthy donors. 60 Vbeta and 13 Jbeta primers were used in PCR. The assay was immunoSEQ multiplex PCR, and TCRdb's table has in-frame clones only and misses some. The sample consists of just over 150,000 clones, 82% of them appearing once. The sequencing input was PBMCs. The origin of the receptors is a woman aged 50 to 60 in good health and CMV-seropositive.

This rearrangement joins TRBV2 to TRBJ1-5; D is unclear. The CDR3 consists of 15 residues. The germline gives CDR1 SNHLY, CDR2 FYNNEI. V was clipped by 5 bases and J by 0 bases, with 11 bases between them. CDR3 region: CASSTRDGSNQPQHF. For the CDR3, the DNA is TGTGCCAGCAGTACGAGGGATGGTAGCAATCAGCCCCAGCATTTT.

The rearrangement links TRBV6-1 to TRBJ1-5, with 7 bases aligning to TRBD1. Per the germline V gene, CDR1 is MNHNS and CDR2 is SASEGT. The CDR3 has 14 amino acids. The trim removed 4 bases at V and 7 bases at J, leaving 7 bases unmatched. For the CDR3, the DNA is TGTGCCAGCAGTGGCGCCGACAGGGCACAGCCCCAGCATTTT. Protein product: CASSGADRAQPQHF.

This clone came up a few times. The chain carries TRBV4-2 and TRBJ1-2; D possibly corresponds to TRBD1 (5 bases). The CDR3 has 14 amino acids. Germline CDR1 is LGHNA and CDR2 is YNFKEQ. Trimming pared 0 bases from V and 1 base from J, leaving 6 bases between. The CDR3 nucleotides read TGTGCCAGCAGCCAAGAGGGACTTAACTATGGCTACACCTTC. Translated, it gives CASSQEGLNYGYTF.

The rearrangement links TRBV7-2 to TRBJ2-7, with unresolved D. The CDR3 is 12 residues long. Germline CDR1 and CDR2: SGHTA and FQGNSA. The V end was cut by 4 bases, the J end by 4 bases, with 8 bases between. CDR3 bases: TGTGCCAGCAGCTCACAGATATACGAGCAGTACTTC. Encoded protein: CASSSQIYEQYF.

V gene TRBV6-5 combines with J gene TRBJ2-6, with a weak D call TRBD1 (5 bases). Germline CDR1 is MNHEY and CDR2 is SVGAGI. The CDR3 runs 15 residues. The ends were cut back, 4 bases at V and 0 bases at J, with 7 bases in the middle. DNA for the CDR3: TGTGCCAGCAGTTCCACAGGCTCTGGGGCCAACGTCCTGACTTTC. Its protein product is CASSSTGSGANVLTF.

The chain couples TRBV6-6 to TRBJ1-5; no reliable D call. There are 14 residues in the CDR3. Germline V gene lookup returns CDR1 MNHNY and CDR2 SVGAGI (reference sequence). The V gene lost 9 bases and the J gene lost 3 bases, with 15 bases spanning the gap. The CDR3 spells CASKATTLNQPQHF. In DNA, the CDR3 is TGTGCCAGTAAGGCGACGACTCTCAATCAGCCCCAGCATTTT.

V usage is TRBV7-9 and J usage is TRBJ2-3, with a tentative D call TRBD1 (5 bases). Trimming left V 5 bases short and J 9 bases short, with 15 bases between. This CDR3 region has 13 residues. Looked up from germline, CDR1 is SEHNR and CDR2 is FQNEAQ (reference sequence). CDR3 sequence (DNA): TGTGCCAGCAGCAGACCAGGGTCTGGCACGCAGTATTTT. It codes for CASSRPGSGTQYF.

V and J are TRBV6-5 and TRBJ1-2, with 7 bases fitting TRBD1. CDR3 size: 14 residues. Germline V gives CDR1 MNHEY, CDR2 SVGAGI. V lost 6 bases to trimming and J lost 2 bases; unmatched junction nucleotides: 6. The CDR3 sequence is CASRWDRSNYGYTF. The CDR3 DNA reads TGTGCCAGCAGATGGGACAGATCGAACTATGGCTACACCTTC.

The rearrangement links TRBV25-1 to TRBJ1-6, with 7 bases matching TRBD1. Germline V CDR1 and CDR2: MGHDK, SYGVNS. The CDR3 runs 13 residues. After removal of 7 bases from V and 9 bases from J, the junction contained 6 bases not matched to a gene. CDR3 coding DNA: TGTGCCAGCACAGGGGGTGGAAGTTCACCCCTCCACTTT. Translating it yields CASTGGGSSPLHF.

Turning to this clone: This sample also contains other DNA sequences that code for the same CDR3. The chain uses TRBV4-3 and TRBJ1-5; D is uncertain. Trimming removed 0 bases at V and 5 bases at J, with 5 bases between. Germline loops: CDR1 LGHNA, CDR2 YSLEER. This CDR3 spans 13 amino acids. This CDR3 is CASSQDRDQPQHF. In DNA, the CDR3 is TGCGCCAGCAGCCAAGATCGGGATCAGCCCCAGCATTTT.

CDR3: CASSFKVGAYEQYF. Here the CDR3 DNA reads TGTGCCAGCAGCTTTAAGGTCGGAGCCTACGAGCAGTACTTC. The chain couples TRBV7-2 to TRBJ2-7; D gene uncertain. Per germline, CDR1 SGHTA and CDR2 FQGNSA. The CDR3 runs 14 residues. Between the trimmed V and J ends, which lost 3 bases and 2 bases, there was a span of 11 bases.

This clone was seen a handful of times. The chain employs TRBV30 and TRBJ2-3; 9 bases are shared with TRBD2. The ends lost 3 bases at V and 6 bases at J; junction bases unmatched: 10. This CDR3 has 15 amino acids. Germline CDR1 GTSNPN, CDR2 SVGIG (reference sequence). CDR3 in DNA: TGTGCCTGGAGCCTCCAGAGCGGGGGGATCGATACGCAGTATTTT. As protein: CAWSLQSGGIDTQYF. Drawing the rest from reference TRBV30 and TRBJ2-3, the complete variable domain is SQTIHQWPATLVQPVGSPLSLECTVEGTSNPNLYWYRQAAGRGLQLLFYSVGIGQISSEVPQNLSASRPQDRQFILSSKKLLLSDSGFYLCAWSLQSGGIDTQYFGPGTRLTVL.

This chain links TRBV7-8 with TRBJ1-2, with D unclear. Trimming took 8 bases from V and 6 from J, leaving 10 bases between them. Germline V gene sequence: CDR1 SGHVS, CDR2 FQNEAQ. The CDR3 has 11 amino acids. The CDR3 DNA reads as TGTGCCAGCTCCGAGGGAAATGGCTACACCTTC. Translated, it gives CASSEGNGYTF.

The chain couples TRBV29-1 to TRBJ1-1; D is perhaps TRBD1 (6 bases). CDR1 is SQVTM, CDR2 ANQGSEA, per germline. With 4 bases removed from V and 8 bases from J, the gap between germline ends came to 14 bases. This CDR3 spans 12 amino acids. The CDR3 DNA follows: TGCAGCGTTGTTTTCGGACAGATGGAAGCTTTCTTT. Amino acids: CSVVFGQMEAFF.

J is TRBJ2-7 and V is TRBV7-2, with no clear D. Trimming shortened V by 4 bases and J by 4 bases, and 8 bases separated the two germline ends. CDR1 is SGHTA and CDR2 is FQGNSA in the germline V gene. The CDR3 contains 12 residues. CDR3 bases: TGTGCCAGCAGCTCCGGTTTTTACGAGCAGTACTTC. This translates into CASSSGFYEQYF.

This chain links TRBV7-6 with TRBJ2-1; 7 bases fit TRBD2. Trimming cost V 5 bases and J 3 bases; bases outside gene matches: 7. Looked up from germline, CDR1 is SGHVS and CDR2 is FNYEAQ. The CDR3 is 15 residues long. The CDR3 bases are TGTGCCAGCAGCCTTGGGGCTAGCGGCTACAATGAGCAGTTCTTC. Translation gives CASSLGASGYNEQFF.

The CDR3 nucleotides read TGTGCCAGCATGGGACAGGATTATAGCAATCAGCCCCAGCATTTT. This codes for CASMGQDYSNQPQHF. The J gene is TRBJ1-5, the V gene TRBV2; 8 bases align to TRBD1. V lost 7 bases, J lost 0 bases, and 5 bases stayed unmatched. The germline V gene has CDR1 SNHLY and CDR2 FYNNEI. This CDR3 comprises 15 residues. The complete variable domain, with remaining parts taken from reference TRBV2 and TRBJ1-5, reads EPEVTQTPSHQVTQMGQEVILRCVPISNHLYFYWYRQILGQKVEFLVSFYNNEISEKSEIFDDQFSVERPDGSNFTLKIRSTKLEDSAMYFCASMGQDYSNQPQHFGDGTRLSIL.

The chain employs TRBV4-3 and TRBJ2-1; the D gene is possibly TRBD2 (6 bases). The germline V gene encodes CDR1 LGHNA and CDR2 YSLEER. The CDR3 consists of 22 residues. Trimming took 1 base from V and 6 from J, leaving 34 bases between them. Here the CDR3 reads CASSQVAVIAGNGSCPANEQFF. CDR3 DNA sequence: TGCGCCAGCAGCCAAGTAGCTGTTATCGCGGGGAACGGCTCATGTCCTGCCAATGAGCAGTTCTTC.

The V call is TRBV7-8, the J call TRBJ2-3; D is possibly TRBD2 (6 bases). The CDR3 spans 14 residues. V dropped 0 bases and J dropped 6 bases, with 10 bases sitting between them. Looked up from germline, CDR1 is SGHVS and CDR2 is FQNEAQ. CDR3 bases: TGTGCCAGCAGCTTAGCGATGGCGGGGGATACGCAGTATTTT. It encodes CASSLAMAGDTQYF.